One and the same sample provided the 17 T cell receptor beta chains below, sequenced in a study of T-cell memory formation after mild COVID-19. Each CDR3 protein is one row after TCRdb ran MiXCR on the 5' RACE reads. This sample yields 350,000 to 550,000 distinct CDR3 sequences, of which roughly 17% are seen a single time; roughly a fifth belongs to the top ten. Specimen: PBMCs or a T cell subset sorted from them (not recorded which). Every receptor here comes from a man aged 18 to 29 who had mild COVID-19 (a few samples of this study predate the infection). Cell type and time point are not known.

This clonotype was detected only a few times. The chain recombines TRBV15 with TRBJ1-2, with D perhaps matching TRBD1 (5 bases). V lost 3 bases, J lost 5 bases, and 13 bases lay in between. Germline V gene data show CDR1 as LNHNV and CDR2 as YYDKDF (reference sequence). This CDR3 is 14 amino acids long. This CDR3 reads CATSSTWGGYGYTF. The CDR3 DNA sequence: TGTGCCACCAGCAGCACCTGGGGGGGGTATGGCTACACCTTC.

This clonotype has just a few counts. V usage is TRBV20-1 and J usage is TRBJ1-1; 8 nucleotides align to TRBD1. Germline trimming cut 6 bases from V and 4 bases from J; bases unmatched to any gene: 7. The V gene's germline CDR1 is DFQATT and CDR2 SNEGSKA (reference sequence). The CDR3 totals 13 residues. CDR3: CSATGGPRTEAFF. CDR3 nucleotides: TGCAGTGCCACAGGGGGGCCGCGCACTGAAGCTTTCTTT.

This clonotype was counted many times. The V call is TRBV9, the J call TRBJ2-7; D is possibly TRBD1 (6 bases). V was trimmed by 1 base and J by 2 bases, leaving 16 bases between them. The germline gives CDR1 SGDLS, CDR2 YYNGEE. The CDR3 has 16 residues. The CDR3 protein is CASSVRPRDKTYEQYF. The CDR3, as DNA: TGTGCCAGCAGCGTAAGACCACGGGACAAGACCTACGAGCAGTACTTC. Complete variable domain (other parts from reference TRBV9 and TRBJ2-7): DSGVTQTPKHLITATGQRVTLRCSPRSGDLSVYWYQQSLDQGLQFLIQYYNGEERAKGNILERFSAQQFPDLHSELNLSSLELGDSALYFCASSVRPRDKTYEQYFGPGTRLTVT.

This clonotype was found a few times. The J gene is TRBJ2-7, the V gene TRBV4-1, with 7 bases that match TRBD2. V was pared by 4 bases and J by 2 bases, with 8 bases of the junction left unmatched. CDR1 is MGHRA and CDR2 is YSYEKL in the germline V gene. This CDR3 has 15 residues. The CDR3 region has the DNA TGCGCCAGCAGCCCTGGAGCTAGCGGAACCTACGAGCAGTACTTC. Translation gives CASSPGASGTYEQYF.

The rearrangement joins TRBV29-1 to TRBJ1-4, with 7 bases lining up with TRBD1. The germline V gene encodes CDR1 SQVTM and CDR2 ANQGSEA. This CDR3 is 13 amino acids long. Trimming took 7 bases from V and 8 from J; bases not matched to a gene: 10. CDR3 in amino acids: CSGRVTGVEKLFF. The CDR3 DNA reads TGCAGCGGGCGAGTCACAGGGGTCGAAAAACTGTTTTTT. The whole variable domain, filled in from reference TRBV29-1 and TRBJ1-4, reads SAVISQKPSRDICQRGTSLTIQCQVDSQVTMMFWYRQQPGQSLTLIATANQGSEATYESGFVIDKFPISRPNLTFSTLTVSNMSPEDSSIYLCSGRVTGVEKLFFGSGTQLSVL.

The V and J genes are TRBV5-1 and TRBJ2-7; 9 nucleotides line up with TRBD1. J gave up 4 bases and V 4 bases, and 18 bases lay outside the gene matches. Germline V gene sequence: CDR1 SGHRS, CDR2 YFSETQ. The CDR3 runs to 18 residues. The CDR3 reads CASSRQPQGAEGSYEQYF. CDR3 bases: TGCGCCAGCAGCAGGCAACCACAGGGGGCGGAGGGGTCGTACGAGCAGTACTTC.

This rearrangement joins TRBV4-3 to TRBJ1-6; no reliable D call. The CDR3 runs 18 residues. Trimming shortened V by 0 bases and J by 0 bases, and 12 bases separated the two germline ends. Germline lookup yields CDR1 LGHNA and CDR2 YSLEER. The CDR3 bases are TGCGCCAGCAGCCAAGAACGAGGAACTAGCTCCTATAATTCACCCCTCCACTTT. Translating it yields CASSQERGTSSYNSPLHF.

The CDR3 here is CASSLRFGGADEQYF. CDR3 coding DNA: TGTGCCAGCAGCCTCCGATTCGGGGGGGCCGATGAGCAGTACTTC. The rearrangement links TRBV3-1 to TRBJ2-7; 8 bases agree with TRBD2. Germline V gives CDR1 LGHDT, CDR2 YNNKEL (reference sequence). This CDR3 region has 15 residues. V lost 4 bases to trimming and J lost 7 bases; unmatched junction nucleotides: 12.

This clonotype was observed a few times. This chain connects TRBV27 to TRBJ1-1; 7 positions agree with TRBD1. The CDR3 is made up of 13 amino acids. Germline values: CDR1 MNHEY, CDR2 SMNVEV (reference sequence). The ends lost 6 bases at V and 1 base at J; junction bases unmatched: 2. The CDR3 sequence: CASRQGRNTEAFF. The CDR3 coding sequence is TGTGCCAGCAGACAGGGGCGGAACACTGAAGCTTTCTTT.

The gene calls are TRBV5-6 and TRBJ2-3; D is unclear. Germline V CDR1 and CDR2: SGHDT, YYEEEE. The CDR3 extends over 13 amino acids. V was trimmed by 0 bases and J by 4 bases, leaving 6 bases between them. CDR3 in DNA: TGTGCCAGCAGCTTGGCCAATTCAGATACGCAGTATTTT. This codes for CASSLANSDTQYF.

CDR3 amino acids: CASSLVMGENIQYF. The CDR3 DNA is TGTGCCAGCAGCTTGGTGATGGGGGAGAACATTCAGTACTTC. The V gene is TRBV5-5, the J gene TRBJ2-4; D may match TRBD1 or TRBD2 (5 bases each). Trimming removed 0 bases at V and 7 bases at J, with 11 bases between. Germline-derived CDR1 and CDR2 are SGHKS and YYEKEE (reference sequence). The CDR3 totals 14 residues.

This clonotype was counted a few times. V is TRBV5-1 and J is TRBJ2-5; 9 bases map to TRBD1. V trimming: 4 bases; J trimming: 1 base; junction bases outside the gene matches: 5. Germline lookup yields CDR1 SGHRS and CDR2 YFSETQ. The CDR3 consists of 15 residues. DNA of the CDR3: TGCGCCAGCAGCAGGGACAGGGAACCCCAAGAGACCCAGTACTTC. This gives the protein CASSRDREPQETQYF.

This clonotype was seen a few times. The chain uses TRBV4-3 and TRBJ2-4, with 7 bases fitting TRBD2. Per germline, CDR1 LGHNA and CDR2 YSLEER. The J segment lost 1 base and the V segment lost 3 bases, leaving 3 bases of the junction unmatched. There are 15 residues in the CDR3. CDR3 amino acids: CASSQDSGAKNIQYF. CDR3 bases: TGCGCCAGCAGCCAGGATAGCGGGGCCAAAAACATTCAGTACTTC.

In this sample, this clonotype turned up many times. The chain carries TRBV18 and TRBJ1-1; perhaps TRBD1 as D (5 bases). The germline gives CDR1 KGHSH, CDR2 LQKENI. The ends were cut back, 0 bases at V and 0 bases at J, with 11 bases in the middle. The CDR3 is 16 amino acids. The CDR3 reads CASSPPRTYMNTEAFF. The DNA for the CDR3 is TGTGCCAGCTCACCACCCAGGACATACATGAACACTGAAGCTTTCTTT.

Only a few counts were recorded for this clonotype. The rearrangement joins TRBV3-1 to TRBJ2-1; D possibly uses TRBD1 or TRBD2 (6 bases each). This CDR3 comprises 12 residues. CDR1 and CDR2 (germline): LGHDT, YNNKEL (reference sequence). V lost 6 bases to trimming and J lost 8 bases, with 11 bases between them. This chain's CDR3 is CASSLGGYEQFF. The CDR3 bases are TGTGCCAGCAGTCTGGGGGGCTATGAGCAGTTCTTC.

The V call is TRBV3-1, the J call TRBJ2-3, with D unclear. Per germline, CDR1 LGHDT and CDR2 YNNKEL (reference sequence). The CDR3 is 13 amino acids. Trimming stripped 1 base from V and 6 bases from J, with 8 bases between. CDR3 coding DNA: TGTGCCAGCAGCCAAGGGGTGGACGATACGCAGTATTTT. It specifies CASSQGVDDTQYF.

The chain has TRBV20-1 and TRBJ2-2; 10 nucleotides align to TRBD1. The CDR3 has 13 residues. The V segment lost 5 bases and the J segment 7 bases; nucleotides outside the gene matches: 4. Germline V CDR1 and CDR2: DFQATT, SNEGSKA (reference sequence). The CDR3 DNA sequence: TGCAGTGCTTGGACAGGGGGTCACGGGGAGCTGTTTTTT. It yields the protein CSAWTGGHGELFF.